Following are 19 T cell receptor beta chains from one sample sequenced in a study of T cell repertoires in cytomegalovirus infection. In TCRdb, the reads were re-called with MiXCR into one record per CDR3 protein. Here the sample spans roughly 130,000 distinct CDR3 sequences, under 30% being singletons. Antigens of these TCRs are unknown. The sequencing sample was made of PBMCs, sequenced either directly or after in vitro stimulation (not recorded which). All receptors derive from a human donor in good health (CMV status not recorded). Some clones in this sample may be carry-over from other donors' samples.

The chain joins TRBV30 to TRBJ1-3; D is ambiguous. CDR1 is GTSNPN and CDR2 is SVGIG in the germline V gene (reference sequence). This CDR3 has 14 residues. The V and J ends lost 0 bases and 4 bases respectively, with 10 bases between them. CDR3 DNA sequence: TGTGCCTGGAGTGTACCGGAAGAAGGAAACACCATATATTTT. Encoded protein: CAWSVPEEGNTIYF.

V usage is TRBV6-1 and J usage is TRBJ1-4; no clear D gene. Trimming shortened V by 5 bases and J by 7 bases, and 17 bases separated the two germline ends. Germline V gives CDR1 MNHNS, CDR2 SASEGT. This CDR3 region has 15 residues. The CDR3 reads CASSLDPIIGEKLFF. The CDR3 coding sequence is TGTGCCAGCAGTCTCGACCCCATTATCGGTGAAAAACTGTTTTTT.

The sample holds many counts of this clonotype. The chain links TRBV7-8 to TRBJ2-7, with D possibly being TRBD2 (6 bases). Trimming left V 4 bases short and J 2 bases short, with 15 bases between. This CDR3 region has 15 residues. Germline CDR1 reads SGHVS; CDR2 reads FQNEAQ. The CDR3 spells CASSSSTGSPYEQYV. CDR3 DNA: TGTGCCAGCAGCTCATCAACCGGGAGCCCCTACGAGCAGTACGTC.

This clonotype was seen only a few times. The chain carries TRBV9 and TRBJ2-3, with D unclear. The CDR3 is 12 residues long. The V end was cut by 3 bases, the J end by 2 bases, with 4 bases between. In germline, CDR1 is SGDLS, CDR2 YYNGEE. The CDR3 reads CASSGFTDTQYF. CDR3 DNA: TGTGCCAGCAGCGGATTCACAGATACGCAGTATTTT.

This clonotype was observed many times. CDR3 in amino acids: CASSRGGEQFF. CDR3 sequence (DNA): TGTGCCAGCAGTCGTGGGGGGGAGCAGTTCTTC. The chain joins TRBV11-2 to TRBJ2-1, with D tentatively TRBD2 (6 bases). This CDR3 comprises 11 residues. Germline CDR1 and CDR2: SGHAT and FQNNGV. Trimming took 6 bases from V and 10 from J, leaving 10 bases between them.

This clonotype was seen at least ten times. The chain carries TRBV7-2 and TRBJ1-1; no definite D call. Between the trimmed V and J ends, which lost 1 base and 1 base, there was a span of 7 bases. This CDR3 comprises 14 residues. CDR1 SGHTA and CDR2 FQGNSA come from the germline V gene. The CDR3 spells CASSLGLGNTEAFF. The CDR3 DNA is TGTGCCAGCAGCTTAGGGTTAGGGAACACTGAAGCTTTCTTT.

This clonotype has a handful of counts. The gene calls are TRBV19 and TRBJ1-1; D perhaps matches TRBD1 (6 bases). Germline V CDR1 and CDR2: LNHDA, SQIVND (reference sequence). This CDR3 is built from 12 residues. V was pared by 8 bases and J by 1 base, with 8 bases between. CDR3 nucleotides: TGTGCCAGTGGGGGACAGAACACTGAAGCTTTCTTT. Translation: CASGGQNTEAFF.

This clonotype was observed many times. The chain has TRBV7-2 and TRBJ2-5; 10 bases map to TRBD1. The CDR3 covers 17 residues. The V gene's germline CDR1 is SGHTA and CDR2 FQGNSA. Trimming removed 1 base from V and 5 bases from J; junction bases left unmatched: 10. The CDR3: CASSLDLGQGYGETQYF. The DNA for the CDR3 is TGTGCCAGCAGCTTAGATCTGGGACAGGGGTATGGGGAGACCCAGTACTTC.

The chain couples TRBV12-3 or TRBV12-4 to TRBJ2-7; 8 bases are a match to TRBD2. The J segment lost 2 bases and the V segment lost 5 bases, leaving 5 bases of the junction unmatched. The CDR3 has 14 amino acids. This chain's CDR3 is CASSTLAEPYEQYF. The CDR3, as DNA: TGTGCCAGCAGTACACTAGCGGAACCCTACGAGCAGTACTTC.

This clonotype appeared a few times. The chain carries TRBV7-9 and TRBJ1-1; TRBD1 matches at 7 bases. Germline V CDR1 and CDR2: SEHNR, FQNEAQ (reference sequence). The CDR3 loop spans 15 amino acids. The V and J ends lost 3 bases and 0 bases, in that order; junction bases with no gene match: 4. As DNA, the CDR3 is TGTGCCAGCAGCTTGTCCAGGGGGATGAACACTGAAGCTTTCTTT. This translates into CASSLSRGMNTEAFF.

This clonotype was recorded a few times. The J gene is TRBJ2-1, the V gene TRBV12-3 or TRBV12-4, with 8 bases identical to TRBD2. The CDR3 extends over 15 amino acids. V lost 5 bases, J lost 7 bases, and 10 bases stayed unmatched. CDR3 bases: TGTGCCAGCAGTCGTACTAGCGGTCGTAGGAATGAGCAGTTCTTC. Translating gives CASSRTSGRRNEQFF.

In this sample, this clonotype turned up many times. The chain couples TRBV7-2 to TRBJ2-3, with TRBD1 matching 11 bases. The V gene end was trimmed by 5 bases and the J gene end by 6 bases; junction bases not matched to a gene: 7. The CDR3 covers 15 residues. Germline V gene lookup returns CDR1 SGHTA and CDR2 FQGNSA. This chain's CDR3 is CASSTGQGATDTQYF. The CDR3, as DNA: TGTGCCAGCAGCACCGGACAGGGGGCGACCGATACGCAGTATTTT.

This chain uses TRBV3-1 with TRBJ2-4; 9 positions agree with TRBD2. The CDR3 consists of 15 residues. Germline CDR1 LGHDT, CDR2 YNNKEL (reference sequence). V dropped 3 bases and J dropped 6; count of bases not matched to a gene: 6. This chain's CDR3 is CASSQAGTSINIQYF. DNA of the CDR3: TGTGCCAGCAGCCAGGCCGGGACTAGCATAAACATTCAGTACTTC.

This sequence joins TRBV20-1 and TRBJ1-4; D not certain. Germline V gives CDR1 DFQATT, CDR2 SNEGSKA (reference sequence). The CDR3 contains 12 residues. Deletions cut 4 bases from V and 8 bases from J, with 11 bases between. CDR3 sequence: CSATKWGEKLFF. The CDR3 DNA reads TGCAGTGCTACGAAATGGGGAGAAAAACTGTTTTTT.

In its sample, this clonotype was seen many times. V is TRBV7-2 and J is TRBJ2-5, with 7 bases that match TRBD2. Germline CDR1 reads SGHTA; CDR2 reads FQGNSA. The CDR3 extends over 14 amino acids. V shed 7 bases, J shed 1 base, and the junction held 6 bases outside the gene matches. The CDR3: CASTSAGLQETQYF. The CDR3 bases are TGTGCCAGCACCTCAGCGGGGCTCCAAGAGACCCAGTACTTC.

The table lists this clonotype with a few counts. The rearrangement uses TRBV7-3 and TRBJ1-1; a possible D gene is TRBD1 (5 bases). The CDR3 covers 14 residues. From germline, CDR1 is SGHTA and CDR2 FQGTGA. Trimming took 1 base from V and 1 from J, leaving 7 bases between them. CDR3 DNA: TGTGCCAGCAGCTTAATGGGGCCGAACACTGAAGCTTTCTTT. It specifies CASSLMGPNTEAFF.

The V call is TRBV7-3, the J call TRBJ2-7, with 7 bases identical to TRBD2. Germline V gene data show CDR1 as SGHTA and CDR2 as FQGTGA. The CDR3 runs 18 residues. The V segment lost 2 bases and the J segment 3 bases; nucleotides outside the gene matches: 16. This CDR3 is CASSLGRYRRSGIYEQYV. The CDR3 DNA follows: TGTGCCAGCAGCTTAGGTCGTTATAGGAGAAGCGGGATCTACGAGCAGTACGTC.

This clonotype has at least ten counts. This chain connects TRBV7-8 to TRBJ2-5; D gene uncertain. V was shortened by 0 bases and J by 4 bases, with 12 bases between the two germline ends. The CDR3 contains 15 residues. Per the germline V gene, CDR1 is SGHVS and CDR2 is FQNEAQ. The CDR3 region is CASSLAPVGSETQYF. CDR3 in DNA: TGTGCCAGCAGCTTAGCACCTGTAGGCTCAGAGACCCAGTACTTC. The variable domain in full, with the rest retrieved from reference TRBV7-8 and TRBJ2-5, is GAGVSQSPRYKVAKRGQDVALRCDPISGHVSLFWYQQALGQGPEFLTYFQNEAQLDKSGLPSDRFFAERPEGSVSTLKIQRTQQEDSAVYLCASSLAPVGSETQYFGPGTRLLVL.

This clonotype came up a few times. The V and J genes are TRBV7-2 and TRBJ2-7; 8 bases agree with TRBD2. V was pared by 1 base and J by 0 bases, with 5 bases of the junction left unmatched. Germline values: CDR1 SGHTA, CDR2 FQGNSA. CDR3 length: 16 residues. CDR3 nucleotide sequence: TGTGCCAGCAGCTTAGATGCGGGAGGCCTCTCCTACGAGCAGTACTTC. It specifies CASSLDAGGLSYEQYF.